This TCR beta chain was sequenced for a study of glioma-infiltrating T cells after dendritic cell vaccination. The time point here: after dendritic cell vaccination, including at tumor progression/relapse. This CDR3 is built from 15 residues. Germline V gene lookup returns CDR1 SGHVS and CDR2 FNYEAQ. V was clipped by 1 base and J by 0 bases, with 7 bases between them. Amplification used 60 V beta primers and 13 J beta primers. Using immunoSEQ multiplex PCR, the repertoire was profiled, and TCRdb retains in-frame clones only, with some absent. The sample lists tens of thousands of clones, over 75% occurring once.

The sequences come from blood, collected after dendritic cell vaccination. The receptor comes from a human donor with glioblastoma. The rearrangement links TRBV7-6 to TRBJ1-3; D uncertain. CDR3 in DNA: TGTGCCAGCAGCTTAGTATCCCCCTCTGGAAACACCATATATTTT. Its translation: CASSLVSPSGNTIYF.